Following are 9 T cell receptor beta chains from one sample sequenced in a study of shared T cell receptors in the human thymus. Here immunoSEQ multiplex PCR was the method, and the copy in TCRdb shows in-frame clones only, minus some. The sample shows almost 550,000 clones, approximately 80% of them seen only once. Another study also made use of these data, one on human thymus T cells.

Sequenced material: thymocytes. These receptors all come from a boy under two years old with a congenital heart defect.

The V and J genes are TRBV6-1 and TRBJ1-2, with 8 bases aligning to TRBD1. The CDR3 runs 19 residues. V dropped 4 bases and J dropped 4; count of bases not matched to a gene: 20. The germline CDR1 and CDR2 sequences are MNHNS and SASEGT. The DNA for the CDR3 is TGTGCCAGCAGTGGAAGCCTTGAGTCCCAGGGGGCGCAAAGCTATGGCTACACCTTC. Translated, it gives CASSGSLESQGAQSYGYTF.

This chain joins TRBV14 and TRBJ2-7; D is unclear. Germline V CDR1 and CDR2: SGHDN, FVKESK. V was cut by 4 bases and J by 2 bases, with 15 bases left in between. This CDR3 spans 15 amino acids. This CDR3 is CASSPPPPLAYEQYF. The CDR3 DNA reads as TGTGCCAGCAGCCCCCCGCCCCCCTTAGCCTACGAGCAGTACTTC.

This clone was seen only a few times. The J gene is TRBJ1-2, the V gene TRBV18; TRBD1 might be the D (5 bases). The CDR3 extends over 15 amino acids. From germline, CDR1 is KGHSH and CDR2 LQKENI. V lost 0 bases to trimming and J lost 1 base, with 9 bases between them. CDR3 bases: TGTGCCAGCTCACCACCGGGGGGGAGTAACTATGGCTACACCTTC. Translation: CASSPPGGSNYGYTF.

The chain combines TRBV11-3 with TRBJ1-1, with TRBD1 as a possible D gene (6 bases). This CDR3 is built from 14 residues. Germline V gene data show CDR1 as SGHNT and CDR2 as YENEEA. V lost 0 bases, J lost 5 bases, and 10 bases lay in between. DNA of the CDR3: TGTGCCAGCAGCTTAGATAAGGGGGGGACTGAAGCTTTCTTT. This encodes CASSLDKGGTEAFF.

This clone was recorded a few times. V is TRBV27 and J is TRBJ1-1; 10 positions agree with TRBD1. With V trimmed by 1 base and J by 1 base, 3 bases remained unmatched. The CDR3 is 16 amino acids. CDR1 is MNHEY, CDR2 SMNVEV, per germline (reference sequence). CDR3 loop: CASSLWTGGENTEAFF. CDR3 coding DNA: TGTGCCAGCAGTTTATGGACAGGGGGAGAGAACACTGAAGCTTTCTTT.

J is TRBJ2-5 and V is TRBV18, with 8 bases aligning to TRBD2. The V and J ends lost 2 bases and 2 bases, in that order; junction bases with no gene match: 16. The CDR3 is 19 amino acids. Germline values: CDR1 KGHSH, CDR2 LQKENI. CDR3 nucleotide sequence: TGTGCCAGCTCACCATTAATAGGGGGACTAGGAAACTATCAAGAGACCCAGTACTTC. Encoded protein: CASSPLIGGLGNYQETQYF.

The chain joins TRBV5-3 to TRBJ2-2; the match to TRBD1 covers 7 bases. TRBV5-3 is flagged as an ORF with uncertain function. This CDR3 is built from 15 residues. Trimming took 4 bases from V and 6 from J; bases not matched to a gene: 9. This CDR3 is CARSRTGEGPGELFF. The CDR3 nucleotides are TGTGCCAGAAGCAGGACAGGAGAAGGGCCCGGGGAGCTGTTTTTT.

This clone was seen a single time. As DNA, the CDR3 is TGTGCCAGCAGTCTGCTAGCGCTTGATGAGCAGTTCTTC. This translates into CASSLLALDEQFF. This chain uses TRBV27 with TRBJ2-1, with D possibly being TRBD2 (6 bases). V dropped 5 bases and J dropped 8 bases, with 13 bases sitting between them. Germline-derived CDR1 and CDR2 are MNHEY and SMNVEV (reference sequence). The CDR3 totals 13 residues.

The V and J genes are TRBV4-3 and TRBJ1-2, with 7 bases identical to TRBD1. CDR3 length equals 17 residues. The trim removed 0 bases at V and 4 bases at J, leaving 11 bases unmatched. Germline V gene lookup returns CDR1 LGHNA and CDR2 YSLEER. CDR3 in amino acids: CASSQDPNDRVTYGYTF. The CDR3 DNA reads as TGCGCCAGCAGCCAAGACCCTAATGACAGGGTAACCTATGGCTACACCTTC.